Following are 7 T cell receptor beta chains from one sample sequenced in a study of T cells expressing NK-cell markers. TCRdb reprocessed the 5' RACE reads and stores each CDR3 protein as one record, lacking DNA. Its table lists hundreds of thousands of distinct CDR3 sequences. Specimen: blood T cells: a sorted CD56 or NKG2C T cell subset, CD4+ or CD8+ T cells, or bulk PBMC T cells (not recorded which). The source of these receptors is a man younger than 35 in good health.

The chain joins TRBV21-1 to TRBJ2-5. TRBV21-1 is a pseudogene locus. CDR3 size: 14 residues. The CDR3 protein is CASSKWAAQETQYF.

The chain carries TRBV7-6 and TRBJ2-1; TCRdb outputs TRBD1, but without DNA this stays unchecked. The CDR3 contains 18 residues. Germline assignment: CDR1 SGHVS and CDR2 FNYEAQ. This CDR3 reads CASSLSPMGAHPYNEQFF.

The chain carries TRBV5-5 and TRBJ2-1; lacking DNA, the TRBD2 call made by TCRdb goes unchecked. The CDR3 length is 16 residues. Germline CDR1 is SGHKS and CDR2 is YYEKEE (reference sequence). The CDR3 region is CASSPSASGSYNEQFF.

J is TRBJ2-7 and V is TRBV12-3 or TRBV12-4; TCRdb's assignment of TRBD1 cannot be checked, as there is no DNA. The CDR3 covers 15 residues. CDR3 in amino acids: CASSYHRGIPYEQYF.

The chain's CDR3 is CASSFRQVQGNQPQHF. This sequence joins TRBV5-6 and TRBJ1-5; TCRdb's D call of TRBD1 is untestable without DNA. The CDR3 loop spans 16 amino acids. Per the germline V gene, CDR1 is SGHDT and CDR2 is YYEEEE.

The V call is TRBV5-1, the J call TRBJ2-7; the TRBD1 assignment by TCRdb is unverifiable without DNA. Germline CDR1 reads SGHRS; CDR2 reads YFSETQ. The CDR3 totals 15 residues. This chain's CDR3 is CASSLQTGTAYEQYF.

The chain employs TRBV29-1 and TRBJ2-6; TCRdb returns TRBD1, unconfirmable since there is no DNA. Germline V gene data show CDR1 as SQVTM and CDR2 as ANQGSEA. This CDR3 is built from 17 residues. Here the CDR3 reads CSVYAPLTVSGANVLTF. Supplemented by reference TRBV29-1 and TRBJ2-6, the full variable domain reads SAVISQKPSRDICQRGTSLTIQCQVDSQVTMMFWYRQQPGQSLTLIATANQGSEATYESGFVIDKFPISRPNLTFSTLTVSNMSPEDSSIYLCSVYAPLTVSGANVLTFGAGSRLTVL.